Below, 9 T cell receptor beta chains from the same sample are listed, as sequenced in a study of T cells in Graves' hyperthyroidism and ophthalmopathy. RNA transcripts served as the template for amplifying TCR beta CDR3 regions. The HTBI primer set was used in a first-round RT-PCR of the TCR CDR3. In TCRdb, the multiplex PCR reads were re-called with MiXCR into one record per CDR3 protein. The sample has around 420,000 distinct CDR3 sequences; approximately 14% are singletons. The specimen sequenced was blood. The receptor set was obtained from a woman aged 18-29 years with Graves' hyperthyroidism.

With respect to this clonotype: A junction end diverges from the germline sequence, so it may reflect a read error. V is TRBV7-2 and J is TRBJ2-1; the D gene is possibly TRBD2 (6 bases). The CDR3 contains 16 residues. CDR1 and CDR2 from the germline V gene are SGHTA and FQGNSA. CDR3 sequence reads: CASSYALGRSYNEQLF. The CDR3 nucleotides are TGTGCCAGCAGCTACGCTCTCGGGAGATCCTATAATGAGCAGTTATTC.

The J gene is TRBJ1-3, the V gene TRBV9; D unclear. The germline V gene has CDR1 SGDLS and CDR2 YYNGEE. Between the trimmed V and J ends, which lost 3 bases and 2 bases, there was a span of 12 bases. The CDR3 is made up of 15 amino acids. The CDR3 DNA reads TGTGCCAGCAGCGGTCGCAAAGGAACTGGAAACACCATATATTTT. It encodes CASSGRKGTGNTIYF. Full variable domain (outside the CDR3, taken from reference TRBV9 and TRBJ1-3): DSGVTQTPKHLITATGQRVTLRCSPRSGDLSVYWYQQSLDQGLQFLIQYYNGEERAKGNILERFSAQQFPDLHSELNLSSLELGDSALYFCASSGRKGTGNTIYFGEGSWLTVV.

The chain carries TRBV11-2 and TRBJ2-6; D not certain. Germline CDR1 SGHAT, CDR2 FQNNGV. This CDR3 has 15 amino acids. The ends were cut back, 5 bases at V and 3 bases at J, with 11 bases in the middle. The CDR3 DNA is TGTGCCAGCAGCCCCGGACGGTTTGGGGCCAACGTCCTGACTTTC. Translation gives CASSPGRFGANVLTF. The full variable domain, in which reference TRBV11-2 and TRBJ2-6 provide the parts outside the CDR3, is EAGVAQSPRYKIIEKRQSVAFWCNPISGHATLYWYQQILGQGPKLLIQFQNNGVVDDSQLPKDRFSAERLKGVDSTLKIQPAKLEDSAVYLCASSPGRFGANVLTFGAGSRLTVL.

This clonotype was recorded many times. The chain joins TRBV7-9 to TRBJ2-7; D is perhaps TRBD1 (6 bases). The length of the CDR3 is 14 residues. Trimming cost V 4 bases and J 5 bases, with 15 bases left between them. From germline, CDR1 is SEHNR and CDR2 FQNEAQ (reference sequence). CDR3 protein: CASSSEWGLHEQYF. In nucleotides, the CDR3 is TGTGCCAGCAGCTCCGAATGGGGGCTCCACGAGCAGTACTTC. The whole variable domain, filled in from reference TRBV7-9 and TRBJ2-7, reads DTGVSQNPRHKITKRGQNVTFRCDPISEHNRLYWYRQTLGQGPEFLTYFQNEAQLEKSRLLSDRFSAERPKGSFSTLEIQRTEQGDSAMYLCASSSEWGLHEQYFGPGTRLTVT.

This clonotype was counted many times. The chain couples TRBV7-9 to TRBJ2-1, with TRBD2 as a possible D gene (6 bases). The CDR3 length is 14 residues. V lost 3 bases and J lost 4, with 10 bases in between. Germline V gene lookup returns CDR1 SEHNR and CDR2 FQNEAQ (reference sequence). The CDR3 DNA reads as TGTGCCAGCAGCTTCCGGGACTTATACAATGAGCAGTTCTTC. It yields the protein CASSFRDLYNEQFF.

This clonotype occurred a few times. CDR3 sequence (DNA): TGTGCCAGCAGTCAGACAGGGGTCTACGAGCAGTACTTC. Its protein product is CASSQTGVYEQYF. The chain employs TRBV2 and TRBJ2-7; 8 bases fit TRBD1. CDR3 length: 13 amino acids. The germline gives CDR1 SNHLY, CDR2 FYNNEI. The ends lost 5 bases at V and 3 bases at J; junction bases unmatched: 3.

The table lists this clonotype with many counts. The rearrangement joins TRBV18 to TRBJ2-2; maybe TRBD1 (6 bases). Per the germline V gene, CDR1 is KGHSH and CDR2 is LQKENI. V dropped 2 bases and J dropped 3 bases, with 13 bases sitting between them. The CDR3 loop spans 16 amino acids. CDR3 coding DNA: TGTGCCAGCTCACCAGACAGGATGATTTACACCGGGGAGCTGTTTTTT. Encoded protein: CASSPDRMIYTGELFF.

V and J are TRBV30 and TRBJ1-5; D remains ambiguous. Germline V gives CDR1 GTSNPN, CDR2 SVGIG (reference sequence). Trimming stripped 4 bases from V and 4 bases from J, with 17 bases between. CDR3 size: 15 residues. The DNA of the CDR3 is TGTGCCTGGAAACCGGGTGGCAGCCGTAATCAGCCCCAGCATTTT. Amino acid sequence: CAWKPGGSRNQPQHF.

J is TRBJ1-4 and V is TRBV9; no definite D call. This CDR3 comprises 15 residues. Germline CDR1 reads SGDLS; CDR2 reads YYNGEE. The V and J ends lost 0 bases and 4 bases respectively, with 10 bases between them. CDR3 protein: CASSVGNPGNEKLFF. Here the CDR3 DNA reads TGTGCCAGCAGCGTAGGTAATCCGGGTAATGAAAAACTGTTTTTT.